What follows are 21 T cell receptor beta chains derived from one specimen sequenced in a study of blood T cell repertoires in COVID-19. TCRdb keeps only in-frame clones here, not all; method: immunoSEQ multiplex PCR. Seen here are 100,000 to 120,000 clones, roughly 85% observed once, and the top ten hold more than 4%. Material for sequencing was peripheral blood. All receptors come from a human donor in a cohort sampled during active COVID-19.

The V call is TRBV5-1, the J call TRBJ2-1; 12 bases are shared with TRBD2. Germline trimming cut 0 bases from V and 10 bases from J; bases unmatched to any gene: 2. This CDR3 contains 14 residues. Germline V gene lookup returns CDR1 SGHRS and CDR2 YFSETQ. Here the CDR3 reads CASSLATSGREQFF. As DNA, the CDR3 is TGCGCCAGCAGCTTGGCCACTAGCGGGAGGGAGCAGTTCTTC. The full variable domain, with the rest looked up from reference TRBV5-1 and TRBJ2-1, is KAGVTQTPRYLIKTRGQQVTLSCSPISGHRSVSWYQQTPGQGLQFLFEYFSETQRNKGNFPGRFSGRQFSNSRSEMNVSTLELGDSALYLCASSLATSGREQFFGPGTRLTVL.

This clone has a single count. V usage is TRBV12-3 or TRBV12-4 and J usage is TRBJ1-6; D not certain. V lost 3 bases to trimming and J lost 9 bases, with 6 bases between them. This CDR3 region has 12 residues. The DNA of the CDR3 is TGTGCCAGCAGTTTCGGAGTTTCACCCCTCCACTTT. It encodes CASSFGVSPLHF.

V is TRBV6-6 and J is TRBJ1-4, with D unresolved. Germline loops: CDR1 MNHNY, CDR2 SVGAGI (reference sequence). V lost 7 bases and J lost 4, with 13 bases in between. The CDR3 runs 14 residues. CDR3 DNA: TGTGCCAGCAACCTACAGCAACTTAATGAAAAACTGTTTTTT. This gives the protein CASNLQQLNEKLFF.

The chain uses TRBV7-2 and TRBJ1-6; TRBD1 might be the D (6 bases). In germline, CDR1 is SGHTA, CDR2 FQGNSA. V was shortened by 5 bases and J by 5 bases, with 13 bases between the two germline ends. This CDR3 contains 15 residues. In DNA, the CDR3 is TGTGCCAGCAGCCAACTTCGGACAGATAATTCACCCCTCCACTTT. It encodes CASSQLRTDNSPLHF.

The chain has TRBV7-9 and TRBJ2-5, with 7 bases lining up with TRBD2. V was clipped by 6 bases and J by 1 base; unmatched bases: 11. The CDR3 is 16 amino acids. The germline V gene has CDR1 SEHNR and CDR2 FQNEAQ (reference sequence). This CDR3 is CASRLSTGGSQETQYF. The CDR3, as DNA: TGTGCCAGCAGACTTAGTACGGGAGGTAGCCAAGAGACCCAGTACTTC.

The chain has TRBV5-8 and TRBJ2-3; possible D gene TRBD2, 5 bases. The CDR3 covers 13 residues. From germline, CDR1 is SGHTS and CDR2 YDEGEE. Trimming cost V 1 base and J 6 bases, with 9 bases left between them. CDR3: CASSLYSGDTQYF. DNA of the CDR3: TGTGCCAGCAGCTTGTATTCGGGGGATACGCAGTATTTT. Using reference TRBV5-8 and TRBJ2-3 for the parts outside the CDR3, the full variable domain is EAGVTQSPTHLIKTRGQQATLRCSPISGHTSVYWYQQALGLGLQFLLWYDEGEERNRGNFPPRFSGRQFPNYSSELNVNALELEDSALYLCASSLYSGDTQYFGPGTRLTVL.

This clone was seen just once. The chain recombines TRBV18 with TRBJ2-1; TRBD2 matches 11 bases. J gave up 6 bases and V 4 bases, and 5 bases lay outside the gene matches. The germline CDR1 and CDR2 sequences are KGHSH and LQKENI. The CDR3 covers 15 residues. CDR3 sequence: CASSQGLAVRNEQFF. In DNA form, the CDR3 reads TGTGCCAGCTCACAGGGACTAGCGGTCCGCAATGAGCAGTTCTTC. The full variable domain, with the rest looked up from reference TRBV18 and TRBJ2-1, is NAGVMQNPRHLVRRRGQEARLRCSPMKGHSHVYWYRQLPEEGLKFMVYLQKENIIDESGMPKERFSAEFPKEGPSILRIQQVVRGDSAAYFCASSQGLAVRNEQFFGPGTRLTVL.

The chain joins TRBV19 to TRBJ2-3; D is possibly TRBD1 (5 bases). The V gene's germline CDR1 is LNHDA and CDR2 SQIVND (reference sequence). The CDR3 is 15 residues long. V lost 1 base and J 2 bases, leaving 10 bases between the germline ends. The CDR3 nucleotides are TGTGCCAGTAGTATAGTGGCAGGGAACACAGATACGCAGTATTTT. Translating it yields CASSIVAGNTDTQYF.

The rearrangement uses TRBV7-2 and TRBJ2-1; 9 bases align to TRBD2. This CDR3 comprises 17 residues. Per germline, CDR1 SGHTA and CDR2 FQGNSA. V lost 4 bases to trimming and J lost 9 bases; unmatched junction nucleotides: 16. CDR3 region: CASSSHRGGGGAGEQFF. The CDR3 DNA reads TGTGCCAGCAGCTCCCACCGCGGCGGCGGGGGGGCCGGTGAGCAGTTCTTC. The whole variable domain, remainder taken from reference TRBV7-2 and TRBJ2-1, is GAGVSQSPSNKVTEKGKDVELRCDPISGHTALYWYRQSLGQGLEFLIYFQGNSAPDKSGLPSDRFSAERTGGSVSTLTIQRTQQEDSAVYLCASSSHRGGGGAGEQFFGPGTRLTVL.

The chain has TRBV10-3 and TRBJ2-1; a weak D match, TRBD1 (6 bases). Per germline, CDR1 ENHRY and CDR2 SYGVKD. The V and J ends lost 3 bases and 5 bases respectively, with 8 bases between them. CDR3 length equals 13 residues. For the CDR3, the DNA is TGTGCCATCAGTGACCGGGACAACAATGAGCAGTTCTTC. Protein sequence: CAISDRDNNEQFF.

The chain recombines TRBV7-8 with TRBJ1-3; tentative D call: TRBD1 (6 bases). V lost 0 bases and J lost 3, with 12 bases in between. This CDR3 has 16 residues. Per the germline V gene, CDR1 is SGHVS and CDR2 is FQNEAQ. The CDR3 protein is CASSLAPGVFGNTIYF. DNA for the CDR3: TGTGCCAGCAGCTTAGCCCCAGGGGTCTTTGGAAACACCATATATTTT.

V usage is TRBV4-1 and J usage is TRBJ1-2; the D is unclear. Germline assignment: CDR1 MGHRA and CDR2 YSYEKL. The CDR3 runs 15 residues. With 5 bases removed from V and 6 bases from J, the gap between germline ends came to 19 bases. The CDR3 here is CASSSPRPPFDGYTF. The CDR3 nucleotides read TGCGCCAGCAGCTCCCCCCGTCCTCCTTTCGATGGCTACACCTTC.

This chain uses TRBV12-3 or TRBV12-4 with TRBJ2-3; no clear D. The CDR3 has 13 amino acids. Trimming pared 3 bases from V and 2 bases from J, leaving 6 bases between. The CDR3 DNA follows: TGTGCCAGCAGTTTTGGCTTCACAGATACGCAGTATTTT. Amino acids: CASSFGFTDTQYF.

This rearrangement joins TRBV19 to TRBJ2-3; TRBD2 matches 14 bases. The CDR3 spans 15 residues. After removal of 7 bases from V and 4 bases from J, the junction contained 4 bases not matched to a gene. Per the germline V gene, CDR1 is LNHDA and CDR2 is SQIVND (reference sequence). CDR3 bases: TGTGCCAGTACCCTGGGACTAGCGGGAGCAGATACGCAGTATTTT. It codes for CASTLGLAGADTQYF.

J is TRBJ1-1 and V is TRBV4-2; 8 bases fit TRBD1. The CDR3 totals 17 residues. Unmatched junction bases numbered 7, after V lost 1 base and J lost 0 bases. In germline, CDR1 is LGHNA, CDR2 YNFKEQ. This chain's CDR3 is CASSQATRGRMNTEAFF. DNA of the CDR3: TGTGCCAGCAGCCAAGCAACCAGGGGGCGGATGAACACTGAAGCTTTCTTT.

This chain uses TRBV30 with TRBJ2-1; TRBD2 aligns across 14 bases. The junction had 2 bases not matched to a gene; V was cut back by 1 base and J by 0 bases. Germline lookup yields CDR1 GTSNPN and CDR2 SVGIG (reference sequence). The CDR3 sequence is 17 residues long. CDR3 DNA sequence: TGTGCCTGGAGTGCCGGGACTAGCGGGAGCTCCTACAATGAGCAGTTCTTC. Amino acids: CAWSAGTSGSSYNEQFF.

The rearrangement links TRBV6-5 to TRBJ1-2, with D tentatively TRBD1 (6 bases). Germline CDR1 is MNHEY and CDR2 is SVGAGI. V gave up 5 bases and J gave up 4 bases, with 11 bases separating them. CDR3 size: 13 residues. The CDR3 DNA reads TGTGCCAGCAGTACCGGACAGTTCTATGGCTACACCTTC. Its protein product is CASSTGQFYGYTF.

This clone has just one count. The V call is TRBV3-1 (or the pseudogene TRBV3-2), the J call TRBJ1-6; 9 bases are shared with TRBD1. CDR3 length: 18 amino acids. The V gene's germline CDR1 is LGHDT and CDR2 YNNKEL (reference sequence). Unmatched junction bases numbered 10, after V lost 0 bases and J lost 7 bases. CDR3 protein: CASSQDRMDRGANSPLHF. CDR3 nucleotide sequence: TGTGCCAGCAGCCAAGATCGGATGGACAGGGGAGCAAATTCACCCCTCCACTTT.

This clone was counted ten times or more. CDR3 protein: CASSRRTGRNTEAFF. CDR3 DNA sequence: TGTGCCAGCAGCCGAAGGACAGGTAGAAACACTGAAGCTTTCTTT. The chain joins TRBV7-9 to TRBJ1-1, with 7 bases matching TRBD1. The CDR3 runs 15 residues. Trimming cost V 5 bases and J 2 bases; bases outside gene matches: 8. CDR1 is SEHNR and CDR2 is FQNEAQ in the germline V gene (reference sequence).

The chain is built from TRBV5-1 and TRBJ2-2; 14 bases are shared with TRBD2. CDR1 is SGHRS, CDR2 YFSETQ, per germline. The CDR3 is made up of 17 amino acids. The trim removed 5 bases at V and 7 bases at J, leaving 10 bases unmatched. For the CDR3, the DNA is TGCGCCAGCAGTCGCGGCGCGGGACTAGCGGGAGTCGGGGAGCTGTTTTTT. Amino acids: CASSRGAGLAGVGELFF.

V is TRBV10-3 and J is TRBJ1-1; 8 bases are a match to TRBD1. J lost 3 bases, V lost 10 bases, and 4 bases had no gene match. The CDR3 consists of 12 residues. In germline, CDR1 is ENHRY, CDR2 SYGVKD. For the CDR3, the DNA is TGTGCCACGCAGGGGGCTGACACTGAAGCTTTCTTT. Translated, it gives CATQGADTEAFF.